This is a list of T cell receptor beta chains from one sample in a study of cytomegalovirus exposure and HLA in healthy donors. The assay was immunoSEQ multiplex PCR, and TCRdb's table has in-frame clones only and misses some. This sample has about 130,000 clones; 65% to 75% occur once, and the top ten carry 4%. The sequenced sample consisted of PBMCs. The receptors come from a man aged 35-49 years in good health and CMV-seropositive. CDR3s include the opening cysteine and the closing phenylalanine or tryptophan. A D gene is named only where the DNA matches it firmly. Where a row states a size, it is once, few, many or the class of an expanded clone; other rows omit it.

few	13	TRBV29-1	NA	TRBJ2-5	CSVVNRAVETQYF
once	15	TRBV9	TRBD2	TRBJ2-7	CASSVGGLAGAEQYF
NA	12	TRBV28	NA	TRBJ2-2	CASRTPTGELFF
NA	12	TRBV28	NA	TRBJ1-3	CASKGRVNTIYF
NA	16	TRBV5-8	NA	TRBJ2-1	CASAKLRGASYNEQFF
once	14	TRBV29-1	TRBD1	TRBJ2-7	CSVLTGDRGYEQYF
NA	14	TRBV27	NA	TRBJ1-6	CASSLETNNSPLHF
few	13	TRBV29-1	NA	TRBJ2-3	CSVEGPRRDTQYF
NA	13	TRBV11-3	NA	TRBJ2-3	CASSLVMTDTQYF
NA	14	TRBV5-1	TRBD2	TRBJ2-1	CASSSLAAYNEQFF
NA	15	TRBV15	NA	TRBJ1-5	CATSRDQGPEQPQHF
NA	15	TRBV19	NA	TRBJ1-5	CASSIGRAMGQPQHF
NA	13	TRBV30	TRBD1	TRBJ1-2	CAWSRTGNYGYTF
few	15	TRBV10-3	TRBD1	TRBJ2-7	CATNARDRDTYEQYF
NA	13	TRBV29-1	TRBD1	TRBJ2-5	CSSHPQGAETQYF
few	14	TRBV11-2	NA	TRBJ1-2	CASSFPREGADYTF
medium-sized	16	TRBV7-9	TRBD2	TRBJ2-2	CASSSGLAGSTGELFF
NA	19	TRBV21-1	NA	TRBJ1-1	CASSKALVYGGGMNTEAFF
NA	15	TRBV5-4	TRBD1	TRBJ1-2	CASSFSGTGGHGYTF
NA	15	TRBV7-9	NA	TRBJ2-1	CASSPRGKTSNEQFF
NA	15	TRBV6-6	TRBD2	TRBJ2-1	CASSYGGSSYNEQFF
NA	12	TRBV6-6	NA	TRBJ2-7	CASGLPPYEQYF
NA	13	TRBV10-3	TRBD1	TRBJ2-7	CAIYAGQGGEQYF
NA	15	TRBV6-6	TRBD1	TRBJ2-1	CASSARDRGYNEQFF
NA	13	TRBV28	TRBD1	TRBJ2-7	CASRAGGIDEQYF
NA	12	TRBV27	NA	TRBJ2-7	CASSLNIYEQYF
NA	15	TRBV5-4	TRBD2	TRBJ2-7	CASSLERGATYEQYF
NA	19	TRBV10-3	NA	TRBJ2-3	CAISEPLANGGAGTDTQYF
NA	14	TRBV6-1	NA	TRBJ1-5	CASRGVNSDQPQHF
NA	16	TRBV7-3	TRBD2	TRBJ2-1	CASSLAGGYRYNEQFF
NA	13	TRBV6-5	TRBD1	TRBJ1-6	CASRPGQNSPLHF
few	17	TRBV15	TRBD2	TRBJ2-2	CATSRPTSGRTTGELFF
once	14	TRBV6-1	NA	TRBJ2-6	CASSEQTGANVLTF
few	13	TRBV5-5	NA	TRBJ1-1	CASSFTTRSEAFF
few	18	TRBV27	TRBD2	TRBJ2-7	CASSYGLTGSGRVYEQYF
NA	16	TRBV18	TRBD1	TRBJ2-4	CASSPTGGEVKNIQYF
NA	15	TRBV13	NA	TRBJ2-6	CASSNEPSGANVLTF
NA	12	TRBV29-1	TRBD1	TRBJ1-2	CSATGTGYGYTF
NA	16	TRBV19	TRBD1	TRBJ1-4	CASSIRDSLGDEKLFF
NA	15	TRBV12-2	NA	TRBJ2-7	CASRPAKREAYEQYF
NA	16	TRBV27	NA	NA	CASSPLATTYENEQYF
NA	16	TRBV27	TRBD1	TRBJ2-3	CASSLGTVRSTDTQYF
NA	18	TRBV27	NA	TRBJ1-6	CASSLIPGGASYNSPLHF
NA	14	TRBV6-1	NA	TRBJ1-4	CASSIQGTDEKLFF
NA	15	TRBV9	NA	TRBJ2-7	CASSVAGSGLYEQYF
NA	11	TRBV5-8	NA	TRBJ1-1	CASGRSREAFF
NA	19	TRBV5-1	TRBD2	TRBJ2-7	CASSLTGFAGLGSFNEQYF
NA	15	TRBV28	TRBD1	TRBJ1-5	CASSLEGAWDQPQHF
NA	14	TRBV18	TRBD1	TRBJ1-2	CASSPASGGGGYTF
NA	15	TRBV18	TRBD1	TRBJ2-3	CASSRDREGTDTQYF
NA	18	TRBV11-1	TRBD1	TRBJ2-6	CASSLEKDRVSGANVLTF
NA	17	TRBV7-6	TRBD1	TRBJ1-3	CASSLVIGQGERNTIYF
few	15	TRBV11-1	NA	TRBJ2-7	CASSPDSDYSYEQYF
NA	17	TRBV15	NA	TRBJ1-2	CATSRAEGAVPANGYTF